The 17 T cell receptor beta chains below come from one sample, sequenced in a study of blood T cell repertoires in COVID-19. This table comes from immunoSEQ multiplex PCR, and its TCRdb copy is limited to in-frame clones, with some not included. Counted here are approximately 280,000 clones, approximately 85% occurring once; the ten biggest clones make up 11%. Sequences were obtained from peripheral blood. These receptors came from a woman in her sixties or seventies with acute or convalescent COVID-19.

The genes are TRBV19 and TRBJ1-2, with D unclear. Germline loops: CDR1 LNHDA, CDR2 SQIVND (reference sequence). This CDR3 has 13 residues. The germline V and J ends were trimmed by 3 bases and 8 bases, with 13 bases remaining between them. CDR3 sequence reads: CASSIPHRGGYTF. For the CDR3, the DNA is TGTGCCAGTAGTATTCCCCACCGGGGAGGCTACACCTTC.

About this clone itself: In the same sample, other DNA sequences code for this CDR3. This chain links TRBV5-1 with TRBJ1-2; a possible D gene is TRBD1 (6 bases). CDR1 is SGHRS and CDR2 is YFSETQ in the germline V gene. Trimming pared 4 bases from V and 2 bases from J, leaving 12 bases between. There are 14 residues in the CDR3. As DNA, the CDR3 is TGCGCCAGCAGCCTCGAGGGGGGGAACTATGGCTACACCTTC. It codes for CASSLEGGNYGYTF.

V is TRBV3-1 (or the pseudogene TRBV3-2) and J is TRBJ2-1; 7 bases are shared with TRBD2. Per the germline V gene, CDR1 is LGHDT and CDR2 is YNNKEL (reference sequence). The CDR3 totals 16 residues. Losses at the gene ends were 4 bases for V and 4 bases for J; bases not matched to a gene: 10. The CDR3 bases are TGTGCCAGCAGCCGTCGAGCGGGGAGCCCATACAATGAGCAGTTCTTC. Translation gives CASSRRAGSPYNEQFF.

In its sample, this clone was seen a few times. The chain uses TRBV2 and TRBJ1-2; TRBD1 matches 7 bases. Germline CDR1 is SNHLY and CDR2 is FYNNEI. J gave up 8 bases and V 6 bases, and 9 bases lay outside the gene matches. There are 13 residues in the CDR3. The CDR3 sequence: CASSPRGDTGYTF. The CDR3 DNA sequence: TGTGCCAGCAGCCCCAGGGGGGATACCGGCTACACCTTC.

A single count supports this clone. The chain is built from TRBV5-1 and TRBJ1-1; weak D call: TRBD1 (5 bases). CDR3 length: 15 amino acids. Germline CDR1 reads SGHRS; CDR2 reads YFSETQ. V dropped 0 bases and J dropped 1 base, with 10 bases sitting between them. The CDR3 DNA is TGCGCCAGCAGCTTGGCGGGACTCCCGAACACTGAAGCTTTCTTT. Protein: CASSLAGLPNTEAFF.

In regard to this clone: At one boundary the junction diverges from the germline segment, which might be a read error. In DNA form, the CDR3 reads TGTGCCAGCAGCCCACGGACAGGCTATAATTCACCCCTTCACTTT. Encoded protein: CASSPRTGYNSPLHF. The chain uses TRBV9 and TRBJ1-6; 7 bases match TRBD1. Germline V lookup: CDR1 SGDLS, CDR2 YYNGEE. The CDR3 has 15 amino acids.

This chain links TRBV6-1 with TRBJ2-2, with TRBD2 identical over 9 bases. With 2 bases clipped from V and 7 bases from J, the junction kept 14 bases outside the gene matches. The germline CDR1 and CDR2 sequences are MNHNS and SASEGT. There are 18 residues in the CDR3. CDR3 coding DNA: TGTGCCAGCAGTGAAATTCGAGCGGGGGGCCTCTCGGGCGGGGAGCTGTTTTTT. Translated, it gives CASSEIRAGGLSGGELFF.

The rearrangement links TRBV5-1 to TRBJ2-7; TRBD1 matches at 8 bases. There are 14 residues in the CDR3. Germline assignment: CDR1 SGHRS and CDR2 YFSETQ. The junction had 3 bases not matched to a gene; V was cut back by 1 base and J by 3 bases. CDR3 loop: CASSLNGQGYEQYF. In DNA form, the CDR3 reads TGCGCCAGCAGCTTGAACGGACAGGGCTACGAGCAGTACTTC.

The V and J genes are TRBV3-1 (or the pseudogene TRBV3-2) and TRBJ2-2, with D tentatively TRBD1 (5 bases). The length of the CDR3 is 13 residues. V was cut by 6 bases and J by 2 bases, with 7 bases left in between. CDR1 is LGHDT and CDR2 is YNNKEL in the germline V gene (reference sequence). This CDR3 reads CASSQGNTGELFF. In DNA, the CDR3 is TGTGCCAGCAGTCAGGGTAACACCGGGGAGCTGTTTTTT.

V and J are TRBV6-5 and TRBJ1-2; possible D gene TRBD1, 5 bases. Looked up from germline, CDR1 is MNHEY and CDR2 is SVGAGI. The CDR3 has 13 residues. V was pared by 6 bases and J by 6 bases, with 14 bases between. The CDR3 bases are TGTGCCAGCAGATATTTCAGGGCGGATGGCTACACCTTC. The encoded protein is CASRYFRADGYTF.

This clone was counted a few times. V usage is TRBV5-5 and J usage is TRBJ1-2, with TRBD1 matching over 8 bases. The CDR3 covers 13 residues. Germline assignment: CDR1 SGHKS and CDR2 YYEKEE (reference sequence). The J segment lost 5 bases and the V segment lost 4 bases, leaving 4 bases of the junction unmatched. CDR3 bases: TGTGCCAGCAGCAAACAGGGGGGATATGGCTACACCTTC. Translated: CASSKQGGYGYTF.

On this clone: The same CDR3 can be traced to other DNA sequences in this sample. This chain uses TRBV2 with TRBJ1-5, with 11 bases lining up with TRBD1. The CDR3 runs to 14 residues. J was trimmed by 5 bases and V by 4 bases; bases with no gene match: 1. CDR1 and CDR2 from the germline V gene are SNHLY and FYNNEI. This CDR3 reads CASSGTGGHQPQHF. The DNA of the CDR3 is TGTGCCAGCAGTGGGACAGGGGGCCATCAGCCCCAGCATTTT. The complete variable domain, with remaining parts taken from reference TRBV2 and TRBJ1-5, reads EPEVTQTPSHQVTQMGQEVILRCVPISNHLYFYWYRQILGQKVEFLVSFYNNEISEKSEIFDDQFSVERPDGSNFTLKIRSTKLEDSAMYFCASSGTGGHQPQHFGDGTRLSIL.

This clone was seen only a few times. The chain uses TRBV5-4 and TRBJ1-4, with 7 bases aligning to TRBD1. Germline CDR1 is SGHNT and CDR2 is YYREEE (reference sequence). V trimming: 4 bases; J trimming: 2 bases; junction bases outside the gene matches: 14. The CDR3 sequence is 18 residues long. The DNA for the CDR3 is TGTGCCAGCAGCCTAGGACGGACAGGCCCGGCGACTAATGAAAAACTGTTTTTT. It encodes CASSLGRTGPATNEKLFF.

The chain employs TRBV4-1 and TRBJ1-1; 8 nucleotides agree with TRBD1. The V segment lost 4 bases and the J segment 0 bases; nucleotides outside the gene matches: 13. The CDR3 contains 18 residues. CDR1 is MGHRA, CDR2 YSYEKL, per germline. Written as DNA, the CDR3 is TGCGCCAGCAGCCGGATCCTCCGGGACAGGAACATGAACACTGAAGCTTTCTTT. This codes for CASSRILRDRNMNTEAFF.

The chain recombines TRBV10-3 with TRBJ1-1; D is undetermined. V was shortened by 6 bases and J by 1 base, with 15 bases between the two germline ends. CDR1 is ENHRY and CDR2 is SYGVKD in the germline V gene. The CDR3 consists of 15 residues. CDR3 in DNA: TGTGCCATCAGGATAACCCCGGGAAAGAACACTGAAGCTTTCTTT. This encodes CAIRITPGKNTEAFF.

The genes are TRBV19 and TRBJ1-5, with 7 bases lining up with TRBD1. The CDR3 length is 14 residues. Trimming cost V 3 bases and J 5 bases; bases outside gene matches: 4. Germline CDR1 reads LNHDA; CDR2 reads SQIVND (reference sequence). The CDR3 bases are TGTGCCAGTAGTATCAGGGGGACGGATCAGCCCCAGCATTTT. Protein: CASSIRGTDQPQHF. Variable domain in full (rest from reference TRBV19 and TRBJ1-5): DGGITQSPKYLFRKEGQNVTLSCEQNLNHDAMYWYRQDPGQGLRLIYYSQIVNDFQKGDIAEGYSVSREKKESFPLTVTSAQKNPTAFYLCASSIRGTDQPQHFGDGTRLSIL.

The CDR3 here is CASSPRGRGGNTDTQYF. The CDR3, as DNA: TGTGCCAGCAGCCCGCGGGGGCGGGGAGGGAACACAGATACGCAGTATTTT. This chain uses TRBV9 with TRBJ2-3; D might be TRBD2 (7 bases). The ends were cut back, 4 bases at V and 2 bases at J, with 20 bases in the middle. Per the germline V gene, CDR1 is SGDLS and CDR2 is YYNGEE. The CDR3 runs 17 residues.